Following are 4 T cell receptor beta chains from one sample sequenced in a study of tumor-infiltrating lymphocytes in localized non-small cell lung cancer. Measured with immunoSEQ multiplex PCR; TCRdb has only the in-frame clones, and not every one. The table has around 3,500 clones, roughly three fifths seen once. The sample consisted of uninvolved lung tissue not adjacent to the tumor. These receptor sequences come from a human donor with non-small cell lung cancer.

The CDR3 bases are TGTGCCAGCAAATTTGGGTCGGGAGGATCCGGGGAGCTGTTTTTT. This encodes CASKFGSGGSGELFF. The chain combines TRBV9 with TRBJ2-2; 7 bases align to TRBD2. Germline V CDR1 and CDR2: SGDLS, YYNGEE. With V trimmed by 6 bases and J by 6 bases, 11 bases remained unmatched. The CDR3 sequence is 15 residues long.

This sequence joins TRBV6-6 and TRBJ2-7, with 9 bases lining up with TRBD1. Trimming at V came to 5 bases and at J to 5 bases, leaving 4 bases not matched to a gene. CDR1 is MNHNY, CDR2 SVGAGI, per germline (reference sequence). The CDR3 runs to 13 residues. The CDR3 DNA follows: TGTGCCAGCAGTACGGGACAGGGTAACGAGCAGTACTTC. It codes for CASSTGQGNEQYF.

This sequence joins TRBV29-1 and TRBJ1-2; D gene uncertain. Trimming left V 2 bases short and J 4 bases short, with 11 bases between. The germline V gene encodes CDR1 SQVTM and CDR2 ANQGSEA. The CDR3 length is 13 residues. CDR3 coding DNA: TGCAGCGTTGAAAGGCTTTTCGGCTATGGCTACACCTTC. Translating gives CSVERLFGYGYTF.

This chain uses TRBV7-3 with TRBJ1-1; D unclear. The V gene's germline CDR1 is SGHTA and CDR2 FQGTGA. V was shortened by 4 bases and J by 5 bases, with 14 bases between the two germline ends. CDR3 length: 14 amino acids. The chain's CDR3 is CASSSKVPETEAFF. The DNA for the CDR3 is TGTGCCAGCAGCTCAAAAGTGCCGGAGACTGAAGCTTTCTTT.